The 29 T cell receptor beta chains below all came from one sample that was sequenced in a study of cytotoxic CD8 clonotypes in ibrutinib-treated CLL (dated by TCRdb to the early 2020s). The time point tag for this specimen amounts to: about twelve months on ibrutinib. The library was produced with the immunoSEQ multiplex PCR assay. This immuneACCESS table, as held by TCRdb, lists in-frame sequences with V and J called but not all clones. Of the missing ones, under half trace to an unresolved V gene in checked studies; the others have no known cause. Across this sample there are about 200,000 clones, with more than 75% seen only once. Of the sample, about 10% falls within the top ten clones. The sample consisted of PBMCs, taken after 12 months of ibrutinib treatment. The receptors derive from a human donor with chronic lymphocytic leukemia.

The rearrangement uses TRBV5-1 and TRBJ1-5; tentatively, D is TRBD1 (5 bases). This CDR3 has 16 residues. In germline, CDR1 is SGHRS, CDR2 YFSETQ. Trimming left V 6 bases short and J 0 bases short, with 16 bases between. The CDR3, as DNA: TGCGCCAGCACCGGGCGGGGGACTTATAGCAATCAGCCCCAGCATTTT. Residues: CASTGRGTYSNQPQHF.

This clone came up once. This chain connects TRBV23-1 to TRBJ2-2; D is ambiguous. TRBV23-1 belongs to the ORF category, with a function that is uncertain. V was cut by 0 bases and J by 4 bases, with 9 bases left in between. The CDR3 is 15 residues long. The chain's CDR3 is CASSQSGWVTGELFF. DNA of the CDR3: TGCGCCAGCAGTCAATCGGGGTGGGTCACCGGGGAGCTGTTTTTT.

V gene TRBV29-1 combines with J gene TRBJ2-3; D gene unclear. The CDR3 sequence is 11 residues long. The ends were cut back, 8 bases at V and 9 bases at J, with 15 bases in the middle. Germline loops: CDR1 SQVTM, CDR2 ANQGSEA. The CDR3 protein is CSPVKGGTQYF. The CDR3 bases are TGCAGCCCGGTCAAGGGTGGCACGCAGTATTTT.

The chain links TRBV11-2 to TRBJ2-7, with TRBD1 matching over 9 bases. The CDR3 consists of 15 residues. CDR1 and CDR2 from the germline V gene are SGHAT and FQNNGV. V lost 0 bases, J lost 3 bases, and 3 bases stayed unmatched. This chain's CDR3 is CASSLDGQGFYEQYF. In DNA form, the CDR3 reads TGTGCCAGCAGCTTAGACGGACAGGGGTTCTACGAGCAGTACTTC. The full variable domain, in which reference TRBV11-2 and TRBJ2-7 provide the parts outside the CDR3, is EAGVAQSPRYKIIEKRQSVAFWCNPISGHATLYWYQQILGQGPKLLIQFQNNGVVDDSQLPKDRFSAERLKGVDSTLKIQPAKLEDSAVYLCASSLDGQGFYEQYFGPGTRLTVT.

The V call is TRBV9, the J call TRBJ2-3, with D possibly being TRBD2 (6 bases). The CDR3 covers 16 residues. Trimming took off 3 bases at V and 2 bases at J, with 16 bases between the two ends. Looked up from germline, CDR1 is SGDLS and CDR2 is YYNGEE. In DNA form, the CDR3 reads TGTGCCAGCAGCGCCACATCCGGGACTTACACAGATACGCAGTATTTT. Its protein is CASSATSGTYTDTQYF.

This clone has a handful of counts. The CDR3 is CASSRGFGYGYTF. The CDR3 coding sequence is TGTGCCAGCAGCCGGGGCTTTGGGTATGGCTACACCTTC. This chain uses TRBV6-4 with TRBJ1-2; the D gene is possibly TRBD1 (5 bases). V shed 6 bases and J shed 5 bases, with 13 bases lying between them. The CDR3 covers 13 residues. Per the germline V gene, CDR1 is MRHNA and CDR2 is SNTAGT.

This sequence joins TRBV10-3 and TRBJ2-3; D might be TRBD1 or TRBD2, each matching 5 bases. Germline V gene data show CDR1 as ENHRY and CDR2 as SYGVKD. The CDR3 loop spans 17 amino acids. With 4 bases removed from V and 4 bases from J, the gap between germline ends came to 21 bases. CDR3 sequence: CAISGPDTAAEADTQYF. The CDR3 DNA follows: TGTGCCATCAGTGGACCGGACACCGCTGCGGAGGCAGATACGCAGTATTTT.

This clone was observed once. The chain is built from TRBV25-1 and TRBJ1-6, with D perhaps matching TRBD1 (5 bases). This CDR3 has 14 residues. Trimming removed 11 bases at V and 8 bases at J, with 19 bases between. Germline-derived CDR1 and CDR2 are MGHDK and SYGVNS. The CDR3 bases are TGTGCCCACATAGGGGCAGGTACCCATTCACCCCTCCACTTT. Its protein product is CAHIGAGTHSPLHF.

This clone was found a few times. The CDR3 is CSVASSGYEQYF. DNA for the CDR3: TGCAGCGTAGCCTCCTCGGGGTACGAGCAGTACTTC. This chain uses TRBV29-1 with TRBJ2-7; possible D gene TRBD2, 5 bases. The CDR3 is 12 amino acids. V lost 6 bases to trimming and J lost 4 bases, with 13 bases between them. CDR1 is SQVTM and CDR2 is ANQGSEA in the germline V gene.

The table lists this clone with a few counts. The chain couples TRBV29-1 to TRBJ2-7; 7 nucleotides agree with TRBD1. Germline CDR1 is SQVTM and CDR2 is ANQGSEA. After removal of 7 bases from V and 3 bases from J, the junction contained 3 bases not matched to a gene. The CDR3 runs to 11 residues. The CDR3 sequence is CSARQGYEQYF. The CDR3 DNA follows: TGCAGCGCCAGACAGGGCTACGAGCAGTACTTC.

This chain links TRBV4-2 with TRBJ2-1; the D gene is possibly TRBD2 (6 bases). Germline V gene data show CDR1 as LGHNA and CDR2 as YNFKEQ. The V end was cut by 1 base, the J end by 4 bases, with 8 bases between. CDR3 length: 14 residues. CDR3 amino acids: CASSQVAGYNEQFF. Here the CDR3 DNA reads TGTGCCAGCAGCCAAGTGGCGGGGTACAATGAGCAGTTCTTC.

The chain links TRBV18 to TRBJ1-5, with a weak D call TRBD1 (5 bases). Germline CDR1 reads KGHSH; CDR2 reads LQKENI. V was clipped by 3 bases and J by 4 bases, with 10 bases between them. The CDR3 is 14 amino acids. CDR3 region: CASSPGTQNQPQHF. CDR3 nucleotide sequence: TGTGCCAGCTCACCCGGGACCCAAAATCAGCCCCAGCATTTT.

V gene TRBV5-4 combines with J gene TRBJ2-2, with a weak D call TRBD2 (7 bases). This CDR3 comprises 16 residues. V gave up 4 bases and J gave up 4 bases, with 17 bases separating them. CDR1 and CDR2 (germline): SGHNT, YYREEE (reference sequence). The CDR3 loop reads CASSPQSGGVTGELFF. The DNA of the CDR3 is TGTGCCAGCAGCCCCCAGTCGGGGGGCGTCACCGGGGAGCTGTTTTTT.

The chain combines TRBV25-1 with TRBJ2-5, with TRBD2 matching over 8 bases. The trim removed 7 bases at V and 1 base at J, leaving 17 bases unmatched. Germline-derived CDR1 and CDR2 are MGHDK and SYGVNS. CDR3 size: 18 residues. The CDR3, as DNA: TGTGCCAGCACCTCTCGCAGGTCCAGCGGGGGCCCCCAAGAGACCCAGTACTTC. It yields the protein CASTSRRSSGGPQETQYF.

The chain employs TRBV27 and TRBJ2-1, with 8 bases matching TRBD2. The germline gives CDR1 MNHEY, CDR2 SMNVEV (reference sequence). J lost 4 bases, V lost 2 bases, and 4 bases had no gene match. The CDR3 runs 15 residues. CDR3 sequence: CASSLSSGGYNEQFF. CDR3 nucleotide sequence: TGTGCCAGCAGTTTAAGCTCGGGGGGGTACAATGAGCAGTTCTTC.

The chain couples TRBV5-1 to TRBJ1-6, with D perhaps matching TRBD1 (6 bases). With 0 bases removed from V and 7 bases from J, the gap between germline ends came to 11 bases. This CDR3 contains 15 residues. Per germline, CDR1 SGHRS and CDR2 YFSETQ. CDR3 sequence reads: CASSLVRQENSPLHF. CDR3 coding DNA: TGCGCCAGCAGCTTGGTTCGACAGGAGAATTCACCCCTCCACTTT.

The chain couples TRBV28 to TRBJ2-1, with D possibly being TRBD1 or TRBD2 (5 bases each). Germline V CDR1 and CDR2: MDHEN, SYDVKM. Trimming pared 3 bases from V and 4 bases from J, leaving 16 bases between. This CDR3 spans 16 amino acids. Here the CDR3 reads CASSFGGVFKYNEQFF. The CDR3 DNA reads as TGTGCCAGCAGTTTTGGGGGAGTTTTCAAATACAATGAGCAGTTCTTC. Drawing the rest from reference TRBV28 and TRBJ2-1, the complete variable domain is DVKVTQSSRYLVKRTGEKVFLECVQDMDHENMFWYRQDPGLGLRLIYFSYDVKMKEKGDIPEGYSVSREKKERFSLILESASTNQTSMYLCASSFGGVFKYNEQFFGPGTRLTVL.

The rearrangement links TRBV29-1 to TRBJ1-1; no firm D call. Germline V gives CDR1 SQVTM, CDR2 ANQGSEA. The length of the CDR3 is 11 residues. V shed 7 bases and J shed 4 bases, with 10 bases lying between them. The CDR3 nucleotides read TGCAGCGGGGCAGCAGGCACTGAAGCTTTCTTT. Encoded protein: CSGAAGTEAFF.

This clone occurred a few times. Other DNA sequences from this sample encode an identical CDR3 as well. V and J are TRBV11-2 and TRBJ2-1; D is perhaps TRBD2 (5 bases). Per the germline V gene, CDR1 is SGHAT and CDR2 is FQNNGV. The CDR3 runs to 13 residues. V gave up 0 bases and J gave up 6 bases, with 6 bases separating them. The CDR3 bases are TGTGCCAGCAGCTTAGATCGGGGCAATGAGCAGTTCTTC. This encodes CASSLDRGNEQFF.

The chain uses TRBV5-1 and TRBJ2-5; D might be TRBD2 (6 bases). Trimming cost V 0 bases and J 5 bases, with 17 bases left between them. Germline CDR1 is SGHRS and CDR2 is YFSETQ. The CDR3 loop spans 16 amino acids. CDR3 residues: CASSLGPGAGGETQYF. In DNA form, the CDR3 reads TGCGCCAGCAGCTTGGGACCTGGGGCTGGGGGGGAGACCCAGTACTTC.

The chain joins TRBV5-1 to TRBJ2-5; the D gene is possibly TRBD1 (5 bases). Germline V gene lookup returns CDR1 SGHRS and CDR2 YFSETQ. Deletions cut 2 bases from V and 1 base from J, with 6 bases between. The CDR3 is 13 residues long. The CDR3 DNA reads TGCGCCAGCAGCTTTGACAGCCAAGAGACCCAGTACTTC. Amino acid sequence: CASSFDSQETQYF.

The chain has TRBV2 and TRBJ1-4; TRBD1 aligns across 7 bases. Germline V gives CDR1 SNHLY, CDR2 FYNNEI. CDR3 length equals 12 residues. Germline trimming cut 5 bases from V and 11 bases from J; bases unmatched to any gene: 5. The CDR3, as DNA: TGTGCCAGCAGTTCGACAGGGAGGAAACTGTTTTTT. Protein: CASSSTGRKLFF. The full variable domain, its missing parts supplied by reference TRBV2 and TRBJ1-4, is EPEVTQTPSHQVTQMGQEVILRCVPISNHLYFYWYRQILGQKVEFLVSFYNNEISEKSEIFDDQFSVERPDGSNFTLKIRSTKLEDSAMYFCASSSTGRKLFFGSGTQLSVL.

The chain joins TRBV9 to TRBJ1-3; D is undetermined. The CDR3 is 15 amino acids. V lost 1 base to trimming and J lost 0 bases, with 8 bases between them. Per the germline V gene, CDR1 is SGDLS and CDR2 is YYNGEE. The CDR3 nucleotides read TGTGCCAGCAGCGTACTTTCCCACTCTGGAAACACCATATATTTT. This codes for CASSVLSHSGNTIYF.

The CDR3 coding sequence is TGTGCCAGCAGCCGGGCAGCTAACTATGGCTACACCTTC. Amino acid sequence: CASSRAANYGYTF. This chain links TRBV28 with TRBJ1-2; no definite D call. Deletions cut 6 bases from V and 0 bases from J, with 8 bases between. Germline V gene lookup returns CDR1 MDHEN and CDR2 SYDVKM. The CDR3 length is 13 residues.

This clone showed up just a few times. J is TRBJ1-2 and V is TRBV12-5; D is unclear. The CDR3 is 15 residues long. Trimming removed 4 bases from V and 7 bases from J, with 19 bases in between. CDR1 LGHNT and CDR2 FRNRAP come from the germline V gene. CDR3 DNA sequence: TGTGCTAGTGGTTCCGGTGCCAGGCTTGGGCTTGGCTACACCTTC. Residues: CASGSGARLGLGYTF.

The genes are TRBV9 and TRBJ2-5; no reliable D call. V was clipped by 2 bases and J by 2 bases, with 16 bases between them. The V gene's germline CDR1 is SGDLS and CDR2 YYNGEE. CDR3 length: 16 residues. This CDR3 reads CASSVAPSSGQETQYF. CDR3 DNA: TGTGCCAGCAGCGTTGCCCCATCGAGTGGTCAAGAGACCCAGTACTTC.

The gene calls are TRBV5-1 and TRBJ2-1; 7 positions agree with TRBD2. The germline V gene encodes CDR1 SGHRS and CDR2 YFSETQ. V shed 5 bases and J 4 bases; nucleotides not matched to a gene: 3. This CDR3 contains 13 residues. This CDR3 is CASRGSGYNEQFF. The CDR3 bases are TGCGCCAGCAGGGGTAGCGGGTACAATGAGCAGTTCTTC.

The chain's CDR3 is CASSLAGGVYYEQYF. CDR3 sequence (DNA): TGTGCCAGCAGTTTAGCTGGGGGAGTTTACTACGAGCAGTACTTC. This chain connects TRBV28 to TRBJ2-7; D tentatively reads TRBD1 or TRBD2 (5 bases each). Trimming removed 2 bases at V and 3 bases at J, with 14 bases between. The CDR3 is 15 residues long. The germline gives CDR1 MDHEN, CDR2 SYDVKM.

The V and J genes are TRBV5-5 and TRBJ1-1; 7 bases line up with TRBD1. The CDR3 is 15 residues long. After removal of 4 bases from V and 6 bases from J, the junction contained 12 bases not matched to a gene. From germline, CDR1 is SGHKS and CDR2 YYEKEE (reference sequence). The CDR3 DNA sequence: TGTGCCAGCAGCACCCCGACAGGGAAGAGGTCTGAAGCTTTCTTT. This translates into CASSTPTGKRSEAFF.